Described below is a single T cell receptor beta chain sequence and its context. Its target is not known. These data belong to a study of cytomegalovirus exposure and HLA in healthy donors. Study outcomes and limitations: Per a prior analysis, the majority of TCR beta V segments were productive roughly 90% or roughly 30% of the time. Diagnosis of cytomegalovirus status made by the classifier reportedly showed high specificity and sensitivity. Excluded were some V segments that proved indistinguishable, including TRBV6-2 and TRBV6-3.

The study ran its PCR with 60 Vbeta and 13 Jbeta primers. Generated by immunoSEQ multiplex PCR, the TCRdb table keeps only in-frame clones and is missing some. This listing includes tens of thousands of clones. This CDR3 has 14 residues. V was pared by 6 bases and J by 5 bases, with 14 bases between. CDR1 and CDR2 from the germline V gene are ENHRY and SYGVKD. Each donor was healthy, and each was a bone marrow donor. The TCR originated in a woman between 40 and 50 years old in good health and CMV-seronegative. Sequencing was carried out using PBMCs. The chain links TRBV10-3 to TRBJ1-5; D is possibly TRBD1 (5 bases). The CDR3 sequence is CAISALGGDQPQHF. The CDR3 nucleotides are TGTGCCATCAGCGCCCTGGGGGGGGATCAGCCCCAGCATTTT.